Sequencing of this T cell receptor (beta chain) was carried out in a study of immune heterogeneity within non-small cell lung tumors. General observations from the study: A moderate but significant correlation was observed between local T-cell clonality and local tumor mutational burden (R about 0.34).

Trimming removed 1 base from V and 8 bases from J, with 9 bases in between. In germline, CDR1 is SGHNT, CDR2 YENEEA. This CDR3 is 13 amino acids long. Comments on this clonotype: What it binds is not known.

Using 32 V and 13 J primers, multiplex PCR amplified TCR beta CDR3. TCRdb itself ran the multiplex PCR reads through MiXCR, one entry per CDR3 protein. The sample lists around 9,700 distinct CDR3 sequences, roughly a fifth occurring once. Template input was genomic DNA from bulk tumor (600 ng per sample). Each primary tumor yielded several biopsies, collected far apart from one another at surgery. With untreated, newly diagnosed non-small cell lung cancer, the patients went on to undergo curative surgery. This chain joins TRBV11-3 and TRBJ2-1; D gene uncertain. The TCR comes from a man between 60 and 75 years old with non-small cell lung cancer. The source material was lung tumor tissue. The CDR3 DNA is TGTGCCAGCAGCTTAGGTCCTCGCGATGAGCAGTTCTTC. Translation gives CASSLGPRDEQFF.